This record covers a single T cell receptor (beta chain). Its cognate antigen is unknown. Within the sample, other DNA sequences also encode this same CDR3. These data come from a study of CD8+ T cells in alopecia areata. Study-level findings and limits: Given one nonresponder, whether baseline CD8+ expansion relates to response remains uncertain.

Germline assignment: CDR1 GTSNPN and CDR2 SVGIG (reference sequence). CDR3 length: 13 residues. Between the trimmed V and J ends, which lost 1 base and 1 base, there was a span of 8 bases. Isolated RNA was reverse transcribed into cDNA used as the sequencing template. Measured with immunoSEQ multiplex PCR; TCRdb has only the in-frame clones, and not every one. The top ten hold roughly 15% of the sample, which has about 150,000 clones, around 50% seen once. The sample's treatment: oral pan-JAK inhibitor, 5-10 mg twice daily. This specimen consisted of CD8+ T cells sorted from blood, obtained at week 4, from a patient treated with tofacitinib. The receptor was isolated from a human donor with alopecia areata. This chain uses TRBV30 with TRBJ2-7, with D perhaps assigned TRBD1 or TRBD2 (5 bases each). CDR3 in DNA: TGTGCCTGGAGTGGAGGGGTTTCCTACGAGCAGTACTTC. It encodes CAWSGGVSYEQYF.